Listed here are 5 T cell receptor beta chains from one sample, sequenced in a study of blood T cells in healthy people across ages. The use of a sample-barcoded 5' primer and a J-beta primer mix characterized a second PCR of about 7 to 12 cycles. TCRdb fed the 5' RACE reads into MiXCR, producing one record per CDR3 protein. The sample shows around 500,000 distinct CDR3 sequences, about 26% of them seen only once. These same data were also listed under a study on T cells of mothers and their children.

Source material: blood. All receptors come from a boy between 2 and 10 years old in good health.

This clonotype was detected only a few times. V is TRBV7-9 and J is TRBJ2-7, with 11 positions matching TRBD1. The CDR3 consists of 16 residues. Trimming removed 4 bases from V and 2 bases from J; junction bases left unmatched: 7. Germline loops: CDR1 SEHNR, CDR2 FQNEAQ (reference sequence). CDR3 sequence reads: CASSSTGQGAPYEQYF. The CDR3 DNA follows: TGTGCCAGCAGCTCAACTGGACAGGGGGCACCCTACGAGCAGTACTTC. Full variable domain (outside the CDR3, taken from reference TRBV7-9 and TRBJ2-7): DTGVSQNPRHKITKRGQNVTFRCDPISEHNRLYWYRQTLGQGPEFLTYFQNEAQLEKSRLLSDRFSAERPKGSFSTLEIQRTEQGDSAMYLCASSSTGQGAPYEQYFGPGTRLTVT.

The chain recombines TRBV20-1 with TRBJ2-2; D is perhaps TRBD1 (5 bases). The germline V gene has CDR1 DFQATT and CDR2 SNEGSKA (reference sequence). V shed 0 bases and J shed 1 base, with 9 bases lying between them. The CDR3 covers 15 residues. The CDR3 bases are TGCAGTGCTAGAGATGTAGGGGTGAACACCGGGGAGCTGTTTTTT. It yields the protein CSARDVGVNTGELFF.

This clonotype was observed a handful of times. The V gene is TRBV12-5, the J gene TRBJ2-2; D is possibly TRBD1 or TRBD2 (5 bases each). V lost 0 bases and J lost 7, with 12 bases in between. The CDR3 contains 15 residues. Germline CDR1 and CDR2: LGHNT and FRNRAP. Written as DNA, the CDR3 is TGTGCTAGTGGTTTGGTTGCAGGGAGAGGCGGGGAGCTGTTTTTT. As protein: CASGLVAGRGGELFF.

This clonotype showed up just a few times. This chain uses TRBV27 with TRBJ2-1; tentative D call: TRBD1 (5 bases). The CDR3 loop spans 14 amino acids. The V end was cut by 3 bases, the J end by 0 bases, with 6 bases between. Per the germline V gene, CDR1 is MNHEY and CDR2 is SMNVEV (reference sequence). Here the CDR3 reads CASSFRDSYNEQFF. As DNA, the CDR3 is TGTGCCAGCAGTTTCAGGGACTCCTACAATGAGCAGTTCTTC.

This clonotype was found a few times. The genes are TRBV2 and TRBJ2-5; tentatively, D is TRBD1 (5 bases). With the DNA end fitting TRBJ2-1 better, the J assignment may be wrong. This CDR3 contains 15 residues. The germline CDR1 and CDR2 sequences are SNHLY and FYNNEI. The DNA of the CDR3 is TGTGCCAGCAGTGCAGAAGGGGTGGTCCTCAATGAGCAGTTCTTC. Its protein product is CASSAEGVVLNEQFF.